This passage covers 23 T cell receptor beta chains from one sample sequenced in a study of T cells after yellow fever vaccination. MiXCR, applied by TCRdb to the 5' RACE reads, yields one record per CDR3 protein. Here the sample spans a few hundred thousand distinct CDR3 sequences, about a sixth being singletons. The sample in question was PBMCs, obtained around 5 days after the first yellow fever vaccination. The receptors come from a man between 18 and 29 years old who received the YFV17D yellow fever vaccine.

The chain couples TRBV20-1 to TRBJ2-7; 7 bases fit TRBD1. The CDR3 contains 12 residues. V gave up 6 bases and J gave up 3 bases; unmatched junction bases: 5. CDR1 and CDR2 (germline): DFQATT, SNEGSKA (reference sequence). CDR3 coding DNA: TGCAGTGCGCCGGGACAGCGCTACGAGCAGTACTTC. It yields the protein CSAPGQRYEQYF.

The CDR3 reads CASSLGRDFEQYF. The CDR3 DNA follows: TGTGCCAGCAGCTTAGGTCGTGATTTCGAGCAGTACTTC. V and J are TRBV7-9 and TRBJ2-7; D unresolved. The CDR3 sequence is 13 residues long. V lost 1 base, J lost 6 bases, and 10 bases lay in between. CDR1 is SEHNR and CDR2 is FQNEAQ in the germline V gene (reference sequence).

This clonotype was counted a single time. The chain couples TRBV7-2 to TRBJ2-5, with D uncertain. Germline CDR1 reads SGHTA; CDR2 reads FQGNSA. The CDR3 is made up of 15 amino acids. V gave up 5 bases and J gave up 4 bases, with 17 bases separating them. CDR3 coding DNA: TGTGCCAGCAGCCGTCCTCAAGGTCGGATAGAGACCCAGTACTTC. It encodes CASSRPQGRIETQYF.

This clonotype came up a few times. The chain combines TRBV5-5 with TRBJ2-3, with 9 bases fitting TRBD2. Germline V CDR1 and CDR2: SGHKS, YYEKEE (reference sequence). The length of the CDR3 is 16 residues. J gave up 6 bases and V 5 bases, and 13 bases lay outside the gene matches. CDR3 in DNA: TGTGCCAGCAGTACGCGCGGGGGGGCCGTCAAGGATACGCAGTATTTT. Protein product: CASSTRGGAVKDTQYF.

The V call is TRBV28, the J call TRBJ1-5; D not resolved. V lost 5 bases, J lost 5 bases, and 7 bases lay in between. The CDR3 sequence is 12 residues long. In germline, CDR1 is MDHEN, CDR2 SYDVKM. The CDR3 sequence: CASSTWDQPQHF. The CDR3, as DNA: TGTGCCAGCAGTACGTGGGATCAGCCCCAGCATTTT.

The genes are TRBV5-4 and TRBJ2-1, with 9 bases lining up with TRBD2. Per the germline V gene, CDR1 is SGHNT and CDR2 is YYREEE (reference sequence). The J segment lost 3 bases and the V segment lost 7 bases, leaving 5 bases of the junction unmatched. The CDR3 totals 14 residues. For the CDR3, the DNA is TGTGCCAGCGCCGGAGCGGGGGGCTACAATGAGCAGTTCTTC. It translates to CASAGAGGYNEQFF.

The gene calls are TRBV6-5 and TRBJ2-7; D call uncertain. The CDR3 is 14 residues long. V lost 1 base, J lost 3 bases, and 10 bases lay in between. Per the germline V gene, CDR1 is MNHEY and CDR2 is SVGAGI. The CDR3 region is CASSYWYRDYEQYF. CDR3 nucleotides: TGTGCCAGCAGTTACTGGTACAGAGACTACGAGCAGTACTTC.

V is TRBV5-1 and J is TRBJ2-1; 9 nucleotides match TRBD1. Trimming removed 0 bases from V and 9 bases from J; junction bases left unmatched: 1. The germline V gene encodes CDR1 SGHRS and CDR2 YFSETQ. This CDR3 has 13 residues. The CDR3 nucleotides are TGCGCCAGCAGCTTGGAGGGACAGGGTGAGCAGTTCTTC. Translating gives CASSLEGQGEQFF. The variable domain in full, with the rest retrieved from reference TRBV5-1 and TRBJ2-1, is KAGVTQTPRYLIKTRGQQVTLSCSPISGHRSVSWYQQTPGQGLQFLFEYFSETQRNKGNFPGRFSGRQFSNSRSEMNVSTLELGDSALYLCASSLEGQGEQFFGPGTRLTVL.

The gene calls are TRBV7-9 and TRBJ2-3, with unresolved D. CDR3 length: 15 residues. CDR1 and CDR2 (germline): SEHNR, FQNEAQ (reference sequence). The germline V and J ends were trimmed by 4 bases and 0 bases, with 11 bases remaining between them. The CDR3 is CASSSTGFSTDTQYF. The CDR3 coding sequence is TGTGCCAGCAGCTCTACGGGCTTTAGCACAGATACGCAGTATTTT.

This sequence joins TRBV29-1 and TRBJ2-7; D is unclear. V was pared by 4 bases and J by 5 bases, with 9 bases between. The CDR3 is 11 residues long. Germline assignment: CDR1 SQVTM and CDR2 ANQGSEA. The CDR3 sequence: CSVGSADEQYF. CDR3 nucleotide sequence: TGCAGCGTTGGCAGTGCGGACGAGCAGTACTTC.

This clonotype showed up just a few times. J is TRBJ1-3 and V is TRBV7-2; D not resolved. V was pared by 1 base and J by 8 bases, with 15 bases between. The CDR3 is made up of 15 amino acids. Germline V gene lookup returns CDR1 SGHTA and CDR2 FQGNSA. The CDR3, as DNA: TGTGCCAGCAGCTTAGGGATCGTAGAAGGTTACACCATATATTTT. It translates to CASSLGIVEGYTIYF.

The CDR3 DNA reads as TGTGCCAGTAGTTTCGGCGGGACGGGTTACAATGAGCAGTTCTTC. The encoded protein is CASSFGGTGYNEQFF. The genes are TRBV19 and TRBJ2-1; the D gene is possibly TRBD2 (6 bases). This CDR3 is built from 15 residues. Trimming took 5 bases from V and 4 from J, leaving 15 bases between them. CDR1 and CDR2 from the germline V gene are LNHDA and SQIVND (reference sequence).

This clonotype has more than one count but fewer than ten. The chain employs TRBV11-2 and TRBJ2-7, with unresolved D. V was clipped by 1 base and J by 3 bases, with 10 bases between them. Per the germline V gene, CDR1 is SGHAT and CDR2 is FQNNGV. The CDR3 totals 14 residues. Here the CDR3 reads CASSLGGWLYEQYV. The CDR3, as DNA: TGTGCCAGCAGCTTAGGGGGTTGGCTCTACGAGCAGTACGTC.

This clonotype was seen a few times. The V and J genes are TRBV3-1 and TRBJ2-2, with D tentatively TRBD1 (6 bases). This CDR3 comprises 14 residues. With 5 bases removed from V and 6 bases from J, the gap between germline ends came to 13 bases. Germline-derived CDR1 and CDR2 are LGHDT and YNNKEL (reference sequence). Here the CDR3 DNA reads TGTGCCAGCAGCTCAGGACAGTTGGCCGGGGAGCTGTTTTTT. This encodes CASSSGQLAGELFF.

This clonotype was recorded a few times. The rearrangement joins TRBV30 to TRBJ2-1; no definite D call. The V and J ends lost 3 bases and 3 bases respectively, with 3 bases between them. Germline V gene data show CDR1 as GTSNPN and CDR2 as SVGIG (reference sequence). CDR3 length equals 11 residues. Written as DNA, the CDR3 is TGTGCCTGGAGGGGCTACAATGAGCAGTTCTTC. Its translation: CAWRGYNEQFF.

The chain carries TRBV11-1 and TRBJ2-1; 7 bases agree with TRBD1. Trimming removed 0 bases from V and 2 bases from J; junction bases left unmatched: 16. The germline gives CDR1 SGHAT, CDR2 FQDESV (reference sequence). The CDR3 is 20 amino acids. The CDR3 loop reads CASSLATGVGSPSTYNEQFF. The CDR3 DNA reads TGTGCCAGCAGCTTAGCTACAGGGGTGGGTAGCCCTTCTACCTACAATGAGCAGTTCTTC.

This clonotype turned up a few times. The gene calls are TRBV4-3 and TRBJ2-5, with 10 bases matching TRBD2. CDR3 size: 14 residues. Unmatched junction bases numbered 4, after V lost 4 bases and J lost 5 bases. Germline V CDR1 and CDR2: LGHNA, YSLEER. CDR3 sequence (DNA): TGCGCCAGCAGCCGCAAACTAGCGGGGGAGACCCAGTACTTC. Translating it yields CASSRKLAGETQYF.

The chain links TRBV28 to TRBJ2-3, with a tentative D call TRBD1 (6 bases). V lost 5 bases and J 6 bases, leaving 18 bases between the germline ends. The CDR3 runs to 15 residues. CDR1 is MDHEN and CDR2 is SYDVKM in the germline V gene. The CDR3 nucleotides read TGTGCCAGCAGTCTCCCGACCCCAGGGGCCGATACGCAGTATTTT. This codes for CASSLPTPGADTQYF. Combining the CDR3 with reference TRBV28 and TRBJ2-3 gives the whole variable domain DVKVTQSSRYLVKRTGEKVFLECVQDMDHENMFWYRQDPGLGLRLIYFSYDVKMKEKGDIPEGYSVSREKKERFSLILESASTNQTSMYLCASSLPTPGADTQYFGPGTRLTVL.

This clonotype was counted a few times. In nucleotides, the CDR3 is TGCGCCACCGCAGGGACAGGGCTAACAGATACGCAGTATTTT. It yields the protein CATAGTGLTDTQYF. The rearrangement joins TRBV5-1 to TRBJ2-3; 9 bases agree with TRBD1. Looked up from germline, CDR1 is SGHRS and CDR2 is YFSETQ. After removal of 9 bases from V and 3 bases from J, the junction contained 8 bases not matched to a gene. The CDR3 runs 14 residues.

The V gene is TRBV11-2, the J gene TRBJ2-5, with 12 bases fitting TRBD2. The CDR3 is 16 amino acids. Germline V CDR1 and CDR2: SGHAT, FQNNGV. Trimming cost V 4 bases and J 5 bases; bases outside gene matches: 8. The chain's CDR3 is CASSSDLAGGRETQYF. CDR3 sequence (DNA): TGTGCCAGCAGCTCAGATCTAGCGGGGGGGAGGGAGACCCAGTACTTC.

In this sample, this clonotype turned up many times. The chain combines TRBV5-1 with TRBJ1-6; D gene unclear. V was clipped by 7 bases and J by 0 bases, with 11 bases between them. This CDR3 has 15 amino acids. Germline CDR1 is SGHRS and CDR2 is YFSETQ. CDR3 sequence: CASRWASSYNSPLHF. The CDR3 DNA sequence: TGCGCCAGCCGTTGGGCGAGCTCCTATAATTCACCCCTCCACTTT.

The rearrangement uses TRBV9 and TRBJ2-1; D may be TRBD1 or TRBD2 (6 bases each). In germline, CDR1 is SGDLS, CDR2 YYNGEE. With 5 bases removed from V and 4 bases from J, the gap between germline ends came to 13 bases. The CDR3 runs to 14 residues. The DNA of the CDR3 is TGTGCCAGCAGGGGGGCGGGGAGGTACAATGAGCAGTTCTTC. It encodes CASRGAGRYNEQFF.

The rearrangement links TRBV20-1 to TRBJ2-7; D is possibly TRBD2 (5 bases). V shed 0 bases and J shed 0 bases, with 9 bases lying between them. The germline CDR1 and CDR2 sequences are DFQATT and SNEGSKA (reference sequence). The CDR3 spans 14 residues. The CDR3 coding sequence is TGCAGTGCTAGAGACGGGGAAAGCTCCTACGAGCAGTACGTC. Translation: CSARDGESSYEQYV.